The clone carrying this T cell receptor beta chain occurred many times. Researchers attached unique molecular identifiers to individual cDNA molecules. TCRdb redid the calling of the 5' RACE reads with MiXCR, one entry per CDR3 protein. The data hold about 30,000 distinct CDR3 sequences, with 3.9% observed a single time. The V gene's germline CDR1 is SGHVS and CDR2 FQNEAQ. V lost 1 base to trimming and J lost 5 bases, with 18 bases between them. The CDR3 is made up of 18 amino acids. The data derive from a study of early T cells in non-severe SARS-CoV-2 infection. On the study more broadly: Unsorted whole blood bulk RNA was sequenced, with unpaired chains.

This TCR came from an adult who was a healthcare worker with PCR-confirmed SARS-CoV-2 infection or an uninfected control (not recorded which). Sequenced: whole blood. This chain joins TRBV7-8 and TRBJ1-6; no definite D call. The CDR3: CASSLGERALTHNSPLHF. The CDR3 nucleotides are TGTGCCAGCAGCTTAGGGGAGAGGGCCTTAACCCATAATTCACCCCTCCACTTT.